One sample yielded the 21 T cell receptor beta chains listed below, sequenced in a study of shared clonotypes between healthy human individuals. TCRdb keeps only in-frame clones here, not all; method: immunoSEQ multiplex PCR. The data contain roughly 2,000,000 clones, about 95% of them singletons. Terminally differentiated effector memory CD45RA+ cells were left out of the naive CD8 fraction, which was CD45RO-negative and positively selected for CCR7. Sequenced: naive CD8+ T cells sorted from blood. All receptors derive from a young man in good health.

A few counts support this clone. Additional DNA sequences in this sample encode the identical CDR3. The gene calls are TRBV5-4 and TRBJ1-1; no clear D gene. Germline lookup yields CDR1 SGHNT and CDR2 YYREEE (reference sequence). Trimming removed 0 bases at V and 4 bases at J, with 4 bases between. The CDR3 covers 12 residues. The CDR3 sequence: CASSLEGTEAFF. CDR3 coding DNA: TGTGCCAGCAGCTTGGAGGGCACTGAAGCTTTCTTT.

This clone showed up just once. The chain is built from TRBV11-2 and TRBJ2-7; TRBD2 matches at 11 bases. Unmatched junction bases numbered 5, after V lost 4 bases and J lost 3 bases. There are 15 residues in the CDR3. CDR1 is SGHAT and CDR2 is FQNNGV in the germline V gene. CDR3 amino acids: CASSSPGTSGYEQYF. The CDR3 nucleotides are TGTGCCAGCAGCTCCCCCGGGACTAGCGGCTACGAGCAGTACTTC.

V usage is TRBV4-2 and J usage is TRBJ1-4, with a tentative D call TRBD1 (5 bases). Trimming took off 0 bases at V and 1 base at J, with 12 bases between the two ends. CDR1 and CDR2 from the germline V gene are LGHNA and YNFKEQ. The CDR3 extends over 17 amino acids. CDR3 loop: CASSQDNGALTNEKLFF. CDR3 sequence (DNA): TGTGCCAGCAGCCAAGATAATGGGGCACTAACTAATGAAAAACTGTTTTTT.

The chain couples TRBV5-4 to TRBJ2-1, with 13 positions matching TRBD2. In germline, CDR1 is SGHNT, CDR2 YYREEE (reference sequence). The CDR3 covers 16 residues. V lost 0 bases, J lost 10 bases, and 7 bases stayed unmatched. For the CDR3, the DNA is TGTGCCAGCAGCTTGGTTACTAGCGGGAGGGCCCTCGAGCAGTTCTTC. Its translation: CASSLVTSGRALEQFF. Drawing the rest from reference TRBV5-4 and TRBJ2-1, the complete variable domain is ETGVTQSPTHLIKTRGQQVTLRCSSQSGHNTVSWYQQALGQGPQFIFQYYREEENGRGNFPPRFSGLQFPNYSSELNVNALELDDSALYLCASSLVTSGRALEQFFGPGTRLTVL.

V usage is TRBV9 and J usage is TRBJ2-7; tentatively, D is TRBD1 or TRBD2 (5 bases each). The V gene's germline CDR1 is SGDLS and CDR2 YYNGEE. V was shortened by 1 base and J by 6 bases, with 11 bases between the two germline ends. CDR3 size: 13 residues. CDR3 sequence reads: CASSVYGGSEQYF. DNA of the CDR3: TGTGCCAGCAGCGTATATGGGGGTTCCGAGCAGTACTTC.

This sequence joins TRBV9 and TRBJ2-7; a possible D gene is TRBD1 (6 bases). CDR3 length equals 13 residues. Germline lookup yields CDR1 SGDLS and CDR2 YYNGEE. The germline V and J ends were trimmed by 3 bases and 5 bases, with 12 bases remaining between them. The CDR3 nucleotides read TGTGCCAGCAGCGCTCTACAGGGCAACGAGCAGTACTTC. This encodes CASSALQGNEQYF.

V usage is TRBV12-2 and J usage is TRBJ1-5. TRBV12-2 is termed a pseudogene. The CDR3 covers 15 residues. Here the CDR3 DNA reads TGTGCAAGTCGCTTAGGTTCGGCAGTTAATCAGCCCCAGCATTTT. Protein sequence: CASRLGSAVNQPQHF.

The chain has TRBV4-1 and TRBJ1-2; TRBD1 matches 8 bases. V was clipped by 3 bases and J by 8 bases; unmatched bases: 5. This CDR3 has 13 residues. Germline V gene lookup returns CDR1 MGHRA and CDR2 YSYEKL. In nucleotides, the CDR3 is TGCGCCAGCAGCCATACAGGGGGTCAAGGCTACACCTTC. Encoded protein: CASSHTGGQGYTF.

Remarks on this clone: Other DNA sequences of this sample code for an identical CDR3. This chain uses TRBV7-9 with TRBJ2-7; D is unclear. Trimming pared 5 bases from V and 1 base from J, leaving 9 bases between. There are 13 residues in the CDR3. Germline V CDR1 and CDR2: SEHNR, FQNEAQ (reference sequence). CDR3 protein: CASSVGQSYEQYF. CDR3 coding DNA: TGTGCCAGCAGCGTGGGTCAGTCCTACGAGCAGTACTTC.

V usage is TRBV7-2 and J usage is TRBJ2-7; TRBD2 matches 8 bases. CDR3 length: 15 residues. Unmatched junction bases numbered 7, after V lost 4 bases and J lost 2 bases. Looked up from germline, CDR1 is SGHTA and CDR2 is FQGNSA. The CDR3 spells CASSWGGGPTYEQYF. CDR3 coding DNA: TGTGCCAGCAGCTGGGGCGGGGGGCCTACCTACGAGCAGTACTTC.

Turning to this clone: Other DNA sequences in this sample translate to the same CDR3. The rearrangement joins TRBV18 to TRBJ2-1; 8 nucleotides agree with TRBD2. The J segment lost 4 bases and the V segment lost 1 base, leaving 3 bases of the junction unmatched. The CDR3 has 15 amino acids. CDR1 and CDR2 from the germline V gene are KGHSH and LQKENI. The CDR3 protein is CASSPRAGAYNEQFF. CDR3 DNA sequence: TGTGCCAGCTCACCACGAGCGGGGGCATACAATGAGCAGTTCTTC.

The CDR3 here is CASSGREPSYEQYF. The CDR3, as DNA: TGTGCCAGCAGTGGACGGGAGCCATCCTACGAGCAGTACTTC. The chain carries TRBV9 and TRBJ2-7, with D tentatively TRBD2 (6 bases). The germline V and J ends were trimmed by 5 bases and 1 base, with 13 bases remaining between them. CDR1 is SGDLS and CDR2 is YYNGEE in the germline V gene. CDR3 size: 14 residues.

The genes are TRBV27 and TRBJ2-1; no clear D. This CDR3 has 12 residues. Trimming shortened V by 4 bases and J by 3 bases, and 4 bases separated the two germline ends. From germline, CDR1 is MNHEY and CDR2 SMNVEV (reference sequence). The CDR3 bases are TGTGCCAGCAGTTCATTCTACAATGAGCAGTTCTTC. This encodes CASSSFYNEQFF.

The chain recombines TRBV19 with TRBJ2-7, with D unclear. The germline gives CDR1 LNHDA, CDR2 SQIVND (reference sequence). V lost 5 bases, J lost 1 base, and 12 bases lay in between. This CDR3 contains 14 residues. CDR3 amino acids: CASSPALESYEQYF. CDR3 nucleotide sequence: TGTGCCAGTAGTCCCGCCTTAGAATCCTACGAGCAGTACTTC.

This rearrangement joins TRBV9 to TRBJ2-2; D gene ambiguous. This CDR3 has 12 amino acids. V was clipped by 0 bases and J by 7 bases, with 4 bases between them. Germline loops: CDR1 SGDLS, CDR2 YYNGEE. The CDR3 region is CASSVVNGELFF. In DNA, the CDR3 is TGTGCCAGCAGCGTAGTTAACGGGGAGCTGTTTTTT.

The CDR3 DNA sequence: TGCGCCAGCAGCCAAGAACCGCTTACGAACACTGAAGCTTTCTTT. This gives the protein CASSQEPLTNTEAFF. The chain carries TRBV4-1 and TRBJ1-1; no reliable D call. Germline assignment: CDR1 MGHRA and CDR2 YSYEKL. The V gene lost 0 bases and the J gene lost 1 base, with 9 bases spanning the gap. The CDR3 is made up of 15 amino acids.

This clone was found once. CDR3 protein: CASSDRENSNQPQHF. The DNA of the CDR3 is TGTGCCAGCAGCGACAGGGAAAATAGCAATCAGCCCCAGCATTTT. The chain combines TRBV7-8 with TRBJ1-5, with TRBD1 matching 7 bases. V was pared by 5 bases and J by 0 bases, with 4 bases of the junction left unmatched. This CDR3 region has 15 residues. Germline CDR1 and CDR2: SGHVS and FQNEAQ.

The CDR3 region has the DNA TGTGCCAGCAGTTACACTCTTCTTGGTATAGAGCAGTACTTC. Encoded protein: CASSYTLLGIEQYF. The chain has TRBV6-6 and TRBJ2-7; D is undetermined. CDR1 MNHNY and CDR2 SVGAGI come from the germline V gene (reference sequence). Trimming left V 2 bases short and J 7 bases short, with 15 bases between. The CDR3 covers 14 residues.

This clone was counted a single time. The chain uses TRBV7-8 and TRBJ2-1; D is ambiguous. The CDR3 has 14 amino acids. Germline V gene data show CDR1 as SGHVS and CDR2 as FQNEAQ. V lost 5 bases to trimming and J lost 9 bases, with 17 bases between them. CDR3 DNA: TGTGCCAGCAGCCCCACAGTGACCTCCGGTGAGCAGTTCTTC. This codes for CASSPTVTSGEQFF.

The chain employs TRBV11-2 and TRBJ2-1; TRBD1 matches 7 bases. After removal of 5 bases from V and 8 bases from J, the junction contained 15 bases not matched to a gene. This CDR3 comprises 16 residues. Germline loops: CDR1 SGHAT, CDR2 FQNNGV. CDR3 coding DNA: TGTGCCAGCAGCAATCCTCTGGCAGGGGGTGGGGATGAGCAGTTCTTC. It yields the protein CASSNPLAGGGDEQFF.

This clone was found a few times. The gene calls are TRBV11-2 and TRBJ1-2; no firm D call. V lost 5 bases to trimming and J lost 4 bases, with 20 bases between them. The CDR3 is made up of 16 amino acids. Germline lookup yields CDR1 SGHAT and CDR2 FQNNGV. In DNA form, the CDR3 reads TGTGCCAGCAGCCCGCAACCTAATCCGGCGCCCTATGGCTACACCTTC. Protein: CASSPQPNPAPYGYTF. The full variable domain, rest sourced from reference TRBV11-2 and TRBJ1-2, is EAGVAQSPRYKIIEKRQSVAFWCNPISGHATLYWYQQILGQGPKLLIQFQNNGVVDDSQLPKDRFSAERLKGVDSTLKIQPAKLEDSAVYLCASSPQPNPAPYGYTFGSGTRLTVV.